This T cell receptor (beta chain) derives from a study of T-cell memory formation after mild COVID-19. One entry per CDR3 protein, called by TCRdb with MiXCR from the 5' RACE reads. Of roughly 410,000 distinct CDR3 sequences listed, roughly 26% are singletons. V lost 1 base and J 0 bases, leaving 11 bases between the germline ends. This CDR3 is built from 16 residues. Germline loops: CDR1 LNHNV, CDR2 YYDKDF (reference sequence). This sequence joins TRBV15 and TRBJ2-3; D might be TRBD2 (6 bases). The clonotype comes from an adult woman who had mild COVID-19 (a few samples of this study predate the infection). Cell type and time point are not known. The sequencing input was PBMCs or a T cell subset sorted from them (not recorded which). CDR3 nucleotide sequence: TGTGCCACCAGCAGAGCGGCTAGCGTCAGCACAGATACGCAGTATTTT. Amino acid sequence: CATSRAASVSTDTQYF.